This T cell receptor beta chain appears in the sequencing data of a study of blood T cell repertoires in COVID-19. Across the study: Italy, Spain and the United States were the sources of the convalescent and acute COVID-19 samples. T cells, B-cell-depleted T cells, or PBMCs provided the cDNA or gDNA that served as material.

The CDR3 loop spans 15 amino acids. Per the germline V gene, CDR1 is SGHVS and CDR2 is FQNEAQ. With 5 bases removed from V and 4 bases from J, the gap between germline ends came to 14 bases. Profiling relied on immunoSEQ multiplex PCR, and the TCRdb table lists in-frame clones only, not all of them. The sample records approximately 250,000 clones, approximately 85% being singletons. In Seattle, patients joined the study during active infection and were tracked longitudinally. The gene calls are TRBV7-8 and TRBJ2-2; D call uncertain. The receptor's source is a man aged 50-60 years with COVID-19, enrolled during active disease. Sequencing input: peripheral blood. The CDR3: CASSPFGLSTGELFF. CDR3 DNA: TGTGCCAGCAGCCCCTTTGGGCTCTCCACCGGGGAGCTGTTTTTT. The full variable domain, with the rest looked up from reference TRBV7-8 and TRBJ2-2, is GAGVSQSPRYKVAKRGQDVALRCDPISGHVSLFWYQQALGQGPEFLTYFQNEAQLDKSGLPSDRFFAERPEGSVSTLKIQRTQQEDSAVYLCASSPFGLSTGELFFGEGSRLTVL.